This is a list of T cell receptor beta chains from one sample in a study of immune cell composition in non-small cell lung cancer. Assay: immunoSEQ multiplex PCR; the TCRdb copy retains only in-frame clones and omits some. The data show roughly 4,900 clones, around 83% seen once. Sequencing used lung tumor tissue. These receptors originate from a human donor with non-small cell lung cancer. Each CDR3 is given with its conserved first and last residue. A D gene is named only where the DNA matches it firmly. Clone size is shown for a subset of rows, as once, few, many or a class of expanded clone.

TGTGCCAGCAGTCAGAGTGGGGGTAATCAGCCCCAGCATTTT,CASSQSGGNQPQHF,TRBJ1-5,NA,NA,TRBV6-1
TGTGCCAGCAGCCCCGGAAACATTCAGTACTTC,CASSPGNIQYF,TRBJ2-4,NA,NA,TRBV6-6
TGTGCCAGCAGTTTCTATAGCGGGGGCCTGAACACCGGGGAGCTGTTTTTT,CASSFYSGGLNTGELFF,TRBJ2-2,once,TRBD2,TRBV7-2
TGTGCCACCAGCAGGCTGAGAGGGGACTATGGCTACACCTTC,CATSRLRGDYGYTF,TRBJ1-2,NA,NA,TRBV15
TGCGCCAGCAGTCGAAGGGATTCACCCCTCCACTTT,CASSRRDSPLHF,TRBJ1-6,NA,NA,TRBV23-1
TGTGCCAGTAGTGCTCGGACTAGCGGGGGGTCCGGGGAGCTGTTTTTT,CASSARTSGGSGELFF,TRBJ2-2,NA,TRBD2,TRBV19
TGTGCCAGCAGCCGAGAGCGGTGGTCAGATACGCAGTATTTT,CASSRERWSDTQYF,TRBJ2-3,NA,NA,TRBV5-4
TGTGCCAGCAGTTCTCAGGAGGGTAATCAGCCCCAGCATTTT,CASSSQEGNQPQHF,TRBJ1-5,NA,NA,TRBV28
TGTGCCAGCAGCTTGGCCGGGAACCCAGATACGCAGTATTTT,CASSLAGNPDTQYF,TRBJ2-3,NA,NA,TRBV5-4
TGTGCCAGCAGCGTAGGAAGGAGTACTACGGAAGCTTTCTTT,CASSVGRSTTEAFF,TRBJ1-1,NA,NA,TRBV9
TGCGCCAGCAGCGATGCTAGCGGGGTTTGGACCGGGGAGCTGTTTTTT,CASSDASGVWTGELFF,TRBJ2-2,NA,TRBD2,TRBV5-1
TGTGCCAGCAGTTCCCATGTCGCTGAAGCTTTCTTT,CASSSHVAEAFF,TRBJ1-1,NA,NA,TRBV28
TGTGCCAGTAGTCTAAACCAGGGGTACACTGAAGCTTTCTTT,CASSLNQGYTEAFF,TRBJ1-1,once,NA,TRBV19
TGTGCCAGCAGCTTACGGGATACCTACGAGCAGTACTTC,CASSLRDTYEQYF,TRBJ2-7,NA,NA,TRBV5-4
TGTGCCAGCAGTTACTCGGGACAGGGGTACAATGAGCAGTTCTTC,CASSYSGQGYNEQFF,TRBJ2-1,once,TRBD1,TRBV6-5
TGTGCCAGTAGTATCGAGGGAGTGAACACTGAAGCTTTCTTT,CASSIEGVNTEAFF,TRBJ1-1,NA,NA,TRBV19
TGTGCCAGCAATCCACAGGTAGGAGGTCAGCCCCAGCATTTT,CASNPQVGGQPQHF,TRBJ1-5,few,NA,TRBV2
TGTGCCAGCAGCTCAGGACAGGTGGCTGCGGAGCAGTACTTC,CASSSGQVAAEQYF,TRBJ2-7,NA,TRBD1,TRBV7-6
TGCGCCAGCAGCCCGGGACTAGCGGGGGCCCCAAGAAGCACAGATACGCAGTATTTT,CASSPGLAGAPRSTDTQYF,TRBJ2-3,once,TRBD2,TRBV5-1
TGTGCCAGCGGTCGACAGGGTGACAATGAGCAGTTCTTC,CASGRQGDNEQFF,TRBJ2-1,once,TRBD1,TRBV27
TGTGCCCCCGCCGGCCTCACTTACTACGAGCAGTACTTC,CAPAGLTYYEQYF,TRBJ2-7,NA,NA,TRBV19
TGTGCCAGCAGCTTAGACGCGTGGAGCACAGATACGCAGTATTTT,CASSLDAWSTDTQYF,TRBJ2-3,NA,NA,TRBV7-2
TGTGCCAGCAGCCTGGGGGGGCCGGGGGAGCAGTTCTTC,CASSLGGPGEQFF,TRBJ2-1,NA,NA,TRBV7-3
TGTGCCAGCAGCCGGGACAGCAAAAACATTCAGTACTTC,CASSRDSKNIQYF,TRBJ2-4,NA,TRBD1,TRBV13
TGTGCCAGCAATAAATTAAGCGGGGGATCAGATACGCAGTATTTT,CASNKLSGGSDTQYF,TRBJ2-3,NA,TRBD2,TRBV25-1
TGTGCCAGCAGCTTAGTTGCGGGGAGCACTGAAGCTTTCTTT,CASSLVAGSTEAFF,TRBJ1-1,NA,NA,TRBV11-2
TGTGCCAGTAGCTGGACCAGCACGGATGCCGGGGAGCTGTTTTTT,CASSWTSTDAGELFF,TRBJ2-2,NA,NA,TRBV19
TGTGCCAGCAGAAAACAGTTAGCTAACTATGGCTACACCTTC,CASRKQLANYGYTF,TRBJ1-2,few,NA,TRBV6-6
TGTGCCAGCAGACTCGTCGTGGCCAATCAAGAGACCCAGTACTTC,CASRLVVANQETQYF,TRBJ2-5,NA,NA,TRBV5-5
TGTGCCACTATCTCGGCAACGGCCTACGAGCAGTACTTC,CATISATAYEQYF,TRBJ2-7,NA,NA,TRBV6-1